The present TCR beta chain was sequenced within a study of radiotherapy plus CTLA-4 blockade in lung cancer (dated by TCRdb to the late 2010s). In terms of the full investigation: Objective responses occurred in roughly 20% of enrolled patients, and around 29% achieved disease control.

In this study, focal radiation therapy paired with CTLA-4 blockade (ipilimumab) was tested in patients who had chemo-refractory metastatic non-small-cell lung cancer. Results and caveats for the whole study, not just this receptor: TCR clones derived from tumors expanded in peripheral blood after treatment with radiotherapy and ipilimumab. Increased serum interferon-beta after radiation, together with early dynamic changes in blood T cell clones, were reported to be the strongest predictors of response.

The junction shows trimming of 3 bases on V and 3 bases on J, and the gene matches do not reach 8 bases of it. Taken from the germline V gene, the CDR1 and CDR2 loops are MDHEN and SYDVKM. Its CDR3 holds 16 amino acids, cysteine through phenylalanine. Just CDR3 DNA is preserved here, 48 bases in frame from base 1. The library was obtained by the immunoSEQ multiplex PCR assay. TCRdb re-hosts the immuneACCESS table, in-frame sequences only. Its copies lack some clones; in the studies checked, an unresolved V gene accounts for under half of them, and the cause for the rest is not known. Counted in this sample were about 98,000 clones; around four fifths of them appeared once. Roughly 3.5% of the sample is in the top ten clones. Concerning this clone itself: Its antigen target is currently unknown. No qualities accompany the bases; no much larger clone lies one base away.

This chain is built from TRBV28 and TRBJ2-7, with 10 central nucleotides matching TRBD1. The sequenced sample was peripheral blood, obtained from a patient treated with radiotherapy plus ipilimumab. The TCR was taken from a human donor with non-small cell lung cancer who had a partial response to radiotherapy plus ipilimumab. The DNA is as follows: TGTGCCAGCAGTTTTCAGGGGACAGGGGTATTCTACGAGCAGTACTTC. Translated, this gives CASSFQGTGVFYEQYF.